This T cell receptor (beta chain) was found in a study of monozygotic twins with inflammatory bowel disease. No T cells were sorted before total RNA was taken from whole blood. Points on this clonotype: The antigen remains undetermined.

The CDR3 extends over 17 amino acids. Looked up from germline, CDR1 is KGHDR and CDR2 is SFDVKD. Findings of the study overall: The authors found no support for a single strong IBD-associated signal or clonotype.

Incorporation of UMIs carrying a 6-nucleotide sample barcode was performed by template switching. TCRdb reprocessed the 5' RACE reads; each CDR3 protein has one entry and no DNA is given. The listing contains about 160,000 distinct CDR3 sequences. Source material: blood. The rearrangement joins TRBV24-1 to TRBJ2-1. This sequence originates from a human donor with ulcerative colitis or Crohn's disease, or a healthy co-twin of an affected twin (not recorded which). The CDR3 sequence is CATSDPTAGGTYNEQFF.